This TCR beta chain was sequenced in a study of cytomegalovirus exposure and HLA in healthy donors. PCR employed 60 Vbeta and 13 Jbeta primers. Measured with immunoSEQ multiplex PCR; TCRdb has only the in-frame clones, and not every one. Of 150,000 to 200,000 clones in the sample, 78% were seen once. After removal of 5 bases from V and 6 bases from J, the junction contained 2 bases not matched to a gene. Germline-derived CDR1 and CDR2 are SGHTA and FQGTGA. This CDR3 is 14 amino acids long. Of note for this clone: Its antigen is unknown.

Findings and caveats of the study: An ancestry cluster, one associated with Asian ancestry, reportedly showed fewer N-insertions than the roughly 670-donor mean in a later analysis. Looking again later, the authors saw that most CMV-associated TCR beta chains seemed HLA-restricted. Earlier analysis looked at TCR beta V segments, and most were productive about 87% or about 30% of the time. Association of a missense DCLRE1C variant with TCR beta V- and J-gene trimming was reported in a later analysis.

The sample was PBMCs. The clonotype originates from a woman in her fifties or sixties in good health and CMV-seropositive. This rearrangement joins TRBV7-3 to TRBJ2-2, with 11 bases aligning to TRBD1. For the CDR3, the DNA is TGTGCCAGCAGCGTGGGACAGGGGGCCGGGGAGCTGTTTTTT. As protein: CASSVGQGAGELFF.